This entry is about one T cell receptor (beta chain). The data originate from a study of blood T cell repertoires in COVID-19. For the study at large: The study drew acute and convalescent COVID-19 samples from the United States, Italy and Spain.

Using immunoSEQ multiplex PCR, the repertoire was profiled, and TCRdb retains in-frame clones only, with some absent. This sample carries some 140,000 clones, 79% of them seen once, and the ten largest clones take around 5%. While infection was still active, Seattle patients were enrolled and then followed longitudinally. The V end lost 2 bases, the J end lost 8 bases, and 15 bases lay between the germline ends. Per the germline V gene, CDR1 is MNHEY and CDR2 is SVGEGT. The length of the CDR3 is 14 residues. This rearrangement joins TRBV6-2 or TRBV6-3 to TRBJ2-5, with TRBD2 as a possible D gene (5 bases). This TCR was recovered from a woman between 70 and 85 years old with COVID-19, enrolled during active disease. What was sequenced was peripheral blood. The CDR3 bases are TGTGCCAGCAGTTACACTTCGGGGAGAGGAACCCAGTACTTC. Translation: CASSYTSGRGTQYF.